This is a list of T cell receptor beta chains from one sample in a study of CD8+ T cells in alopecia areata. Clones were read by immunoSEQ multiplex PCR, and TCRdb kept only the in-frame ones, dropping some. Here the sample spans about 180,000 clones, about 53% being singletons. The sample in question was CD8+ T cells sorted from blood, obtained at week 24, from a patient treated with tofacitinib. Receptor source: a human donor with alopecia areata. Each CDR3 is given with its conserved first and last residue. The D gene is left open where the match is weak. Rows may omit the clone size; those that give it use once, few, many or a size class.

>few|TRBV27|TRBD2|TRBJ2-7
CASSFSGGSVEQYF
TGTGCCAGCAGTTTTTCCGGGGGGTCGGTCGAGCAGTACTTC
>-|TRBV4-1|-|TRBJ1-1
CASRMTQGGTEAFF
TGCGCCAGCAGAATGACCCAAGGCGGAACTGAAGCTTTCTTT
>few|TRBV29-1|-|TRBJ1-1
CSVEHRGPRGPEAFF
TGCAGCGTTGAACACCGAGGCCCCCGGGGACCTGAAGCTTTCTTT
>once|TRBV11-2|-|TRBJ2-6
CASSSPLRGSGANVLTF
TGTGCCAGCAGCTCTCCTCTCAGGGGCTCTGGGGCCAACGTCCTGACTTTC
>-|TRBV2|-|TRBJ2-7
CASRDDLTYEQYF
TGTGCCAGCAGAGACGACCTAACCTACGAGCAGTACTTC
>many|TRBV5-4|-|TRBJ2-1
CASSEWDRGTNEQFF
TGTGCCAGCAGCGAATGGGACAGAGGGACTAATGAGCAGTTCTTC
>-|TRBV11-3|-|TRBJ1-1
CASSLGRGSEAFF
TGTGCCAGCAGCTTAGGCAGGGGCTCTGAAGCTTTCTTT
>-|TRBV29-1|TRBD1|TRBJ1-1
CSAPGGVGTEAFF
TGCAGCGCCCCAGGGGGGGTGGGCACTGAAGCTTTCTTT
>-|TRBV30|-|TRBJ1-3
CAWSPGRGYTIYF
TGTGCCTGGTCCCCGGGCAGGGGCTACACCATATATTTT
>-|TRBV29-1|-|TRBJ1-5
CSVQVDSNQPQHF
TGCAGCGTACAGGTTGATAGCAATCAGCCCCAGCATTTT
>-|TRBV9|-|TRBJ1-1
CASSVEAGEATEAFF
TGTGCCAGCAGCGTAGAAGCAGGGGAGGCCACTGAAGCTTTCTTT
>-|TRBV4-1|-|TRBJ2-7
CASSQDFGQGHDYEQYF
TGCGCCAGCAGCCAAGACTTTGGGCAGGGACACGACTACGAGCAGTACTTC
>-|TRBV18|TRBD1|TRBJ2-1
CASTDAGQGSNEQFF
TGTGCCAGCACAGACGCGGGACAGGGTAGTAATGAGCAGTTCTTC
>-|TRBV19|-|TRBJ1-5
CASSIDLENQPQHF
TGTGCCAGTAGTATAGACCTCGAAAATCAGCCCCAGCATTTT
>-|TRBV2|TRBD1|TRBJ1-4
CASSEVADRGQSGTNEKLFF
TGTGCCAGCAGTGAAGTCGCGGACAGGGGGCAGAGTGGAACTAATGAAAAACTGTTTTTT
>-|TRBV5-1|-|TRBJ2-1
CASSLGEGAVGFF
TGCGCCAGCAGCTTGGGTGAAGGGGCCGTAGGGTTCTTC
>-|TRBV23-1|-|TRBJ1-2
CASSQTYGGYTF
TGCGCCAGCAGTCAAACATATGGTGGCTACACCTTC
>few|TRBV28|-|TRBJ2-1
CASSLPGTPYSYNEQFF
TGTGCCAGCAGTTTACCCGGGACACCGTACTCCTACAATGAGCAGTTCTTC
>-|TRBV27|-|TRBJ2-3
CASAKTPTSTDTQYF
TGTGCCAGCGCCAAAACTCCTACGAGCACAGATACGCAGTATTTT
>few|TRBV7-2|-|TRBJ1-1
CASSLSAVNTEAFF
TGTGCCAGCAGCTTATCGGCGGTGAACACTGAAGCTTTCTTT
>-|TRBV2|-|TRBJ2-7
CASSEVGYEQYF
TGTGCCAGCAGTGAAGTAGGATACGAGCAGTACTTC
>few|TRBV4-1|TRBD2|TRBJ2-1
CASSQLRGWNTYNEQFF
TGCGCCAGCAGCCAGCTGCGGGGGTGGAACACCTACAATGAGCAGTTCTTC
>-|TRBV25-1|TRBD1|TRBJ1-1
CATRTGRNTEAFF
TGTGCCACCAGGACAGGGCGGAACACTGAAGCTTTCTTT
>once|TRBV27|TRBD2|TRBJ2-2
CASSLSAGENTGELFF
TGTGCCAGCAGTTTATCCGCGGGGGAGAACACCGGGGAGCTGTTTTTT
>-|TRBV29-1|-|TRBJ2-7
CSVGGNEQYF
TGCAGCGTTGGGGGTAACGAGCAGTACTTC
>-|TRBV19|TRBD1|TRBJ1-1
CASRTGEMNTEAFF
TGTGCCAGCCGGACAGGGGAGATGAACACTGAAGCTTTCTTT